A selection of T cell receptor beta chains follows, all from one sample in a study of cytomegalovirus exposure and HLA in healthy donors. The repertoire was sequenced with immunoSEQ multiplex PCR; TCRdb's copy has only in-frame clones and lacks some. Altogether under 250,000 clones are present, roughly 78% being singletons, with the ten largest covering 0.47%. The specimen sequenced was PBMCs. These receptors originate from a boy younger than 18 in good health and CMV-seronegative. The CDR3 runs from the conserved cysteine through the conserved F or W. D genes are given only for firm matches. A clone size is listed for some rows: how often the clone was seen (once, few, many), or a class if it is expanded.

v_gene: TRBV6-5
d_gene: TRBD1
abundance: .
j_gene: TRBJ1-5
CDR3nt: TGTGCCAGCGGGACAGGGTCGCAGCCCCAGCATTTT
CDR3aa: CASGTGSQPQHF

v_gene: TRBV30
d_gene: .
abundance: .
j_gene: TRBJ2-7
CDR3nt: TGTGCCTGGAGCGCTAGTTACGAGCAGTACTTC
CDR3aa: CAWSASYEQYF

v_gene: TRBV30
d_gene: .
abundance: .
j_gene: TRBJ1-5
CDR3nt: TGTGCCTGGAGTATCCCGACAGGCTTGAATCAGCCCCAGCATTTT
CDR3aa: CAWSIPTGLNQPQHF

v_gene: TRBV6-6
d_gene: .
abundance: .
j_gene: TRBJ2-7
CDR3nt: TGTGCCAGCAGTCTTCAGGGGACCGAGCAGTACTTC
CDR3aa: CASSLQGTEQYF

v_gene: TRBV6-1
d_gene: .
abundance: .
j_gene: TRBJ2-2
CDR3nt: TGTGCCAGCAGCCTAGGAGGTGGGGCCGGGGAGCTGTTTTTT
CDR3aa: CASSLGGGAGELFF

v_gene: TRBV15
d_gene: .
abundance: .
j_gene: TRBJ2-7
CDR3nt: TGTGCCACCAGCAGACTTCAGAGGGTCTTTCAGTTCGAGCAGTACTTC
CDR3aa: CATSRLQRVFQFEQYF

v_gene: TRBV7-2
d_gene: TRBD2
abundance: .
j_gene: TRBJ2-1
CDR3nt: TGTGCCAGCAGCTTTGCGGGAGGGCTTGGATCCTACAATGAGCAGTTCTTC
CDR3aa: CASSFAGGLGSYNEQFF

v_gene: TRBV4-2
d_gene: .
abundance: .
j_gene: TRBJ1-1
CDR3nt: TGTGCCAGCAGCCAACCGGGGAACACTGAAGCTTTCTTT
CDR3aa: CASSQPGNTEAFF

v_gene: TRBV6-1
d_gene: .
abundance: .
j_gene: TRBJ1-1
CDR3nt: TGTGCCAGCAGTATAAGGGACACGAACACTGAAGCTTTCTTT
CDR3aa: CASSIRDTNTEAFF

v_gene: TRBV10-3
d_gene: .
abundance: .
j_gene: TRBJ2-7
CDR3nt: TGTGCCATCAGTGTCGGGAAGCCCTACGAGCAGTACTTC
CDR3aa: CAISVGKPYEQYF

v_gene: TRBV2
d_gene: TRBD2
abundance: .
j_gene: TRBJ2-1
CDR3nt: TGTGCCAGCAGTACGTCACTAGCGGGAGGGTGGAATGAGCAGTTCTTC
CDR3aa: CASSTSLAGGWNEQFF

v_gene: TRBV6-6
d_gene: TRBD2
abundance: few
j_gene: TRBJ2-3
CDR3nt: TGTGCCAGCAGTTACTCGACTAGCGCAGATACGCAGTATTTT
CDR3aa: CASSYSTSADTQYF

v_gene: TRBV5-4
d_gene: .
abundance: .
j_gene: TRBJ1-4
CDR3nt: TGTGCCAGCAGCTTTCGGCGGGAGGGTGAAAAACTGTTTTTT
CDR3aa: CASSFRREGEKLFF

v_gene: TRBV6-5
d_gene: TRBD1
abundance: once
j_gene: TRBJ1-6
CDR3nt: TGTGCCAGCAGTTATACAGGGGGACCACCCCTCCACTTT
CDR3aa: CASSYTGGPPLHF

v_gene: TRBV5-1
d_gene: TRBD1
abundance: .
j_gene: TRBJ1-1
CDR3nt: TGCGCCAGCCGCCCCGGGACAGGGGAGACTGAAGCTTTCTTT
CDR3aa: CASRPGTGETEAFF

v_gene: TRBV11-3
d_gene: .
abundance: .
j_gene: TRBJ1-1
CDR3nt: TGTGCCAGCAGCTTACAGACAGAGAACACTGAAGCTTTCTTT
CDR3aa: CASSLQTENTEAFF

v_gene: TRBV5-4
d_gene: TRBD1
abundance: .
j_gene: TRBJ1-2
CDR3nt: TGTGCCAGCAGCTTGGAGGGACAGGGGAGCTATGGCTACACCTTC
CDR3aa: CASSLEGQGSYGYTF

v_gene: TRBV6-5
d_gene: .
abundance: .
j_gene: TRBJ2-5
CDR3nt: TGTGCCAGCAGTTACGGGCCATACAAGAGGACCCAGTACTTC
CDR3aa: CASSYGPYKRTQYF

v_gene: TRBV27
d_gene: .
abundance: .
j_gene: TRBJ2-7
CDR3nt: TGTGCCAGCAGTTTATCTAGAAACTACGAGCAGTACTTC
CDR3aa: CASSLSRNYEQYF

v_gene: TRBV5-1
d_gene: TRBD2
abundance: .
j_gene: TRBJ2-1
CDR3nt: TGCGCCAGCGGCGGGAGGCGGTCCTACAATGAGCAGTTCTTC
CDR3aa: CASGGRRSYNEQFF

v_gene: TRBV30
d_gene: .
abundance: .
j_gene: TRBJ1-1
CDR3nt: TGTGCCTGGAGCCCGGACACTTACACTGAAGCTTTCTTT
CDR3aa: CAWSPDTYTEAFF

v_gene: TRBV6-6
d_gene: .
abundance: .
j_gene: TRBJ1-2
CDR3nt: TGTGCCAGCAGTTACGATCCAGGAAACTATGGCTACACCTTC
CDR3aa: CASSYDPGNYGYTF

v_gene: TRBV5-1
d_gene: TRBD1
abundance: .
j_gene: TRBJ1-5
CDR3nt: TGCGCCAGCAGCCCGGGACAGGGGGTGGGGCCCCAGCATTTT
CDR3aa: CASSPGQGVGPQHF

v_gene: TRBV5-6
d_gene: TRBD1
abundance: .
j_gene: TRBJ2-7
CDR3nt: TGTGCCAGCAGCTTGTACCGGGGGACAGGGCTCTACGAGCAGTACTTC
CDR3aa: CASSLYRGTGLYEQYF

v_gene: TRBV9
d_gene: TRBD2
abundance: .
j_gene: TRBJ2-1
CDR3nt: TGTGCCAGCAGCGTAGGTCCTAGCGGGGGGGTAGGTGAGCAGTTCTTC
CDR3aa: CASSVGPSGGVGEQFF

v_gene: TRBV15
d_gene: TRBD1
abundance: .
j_gene: TRBJ2-1
CDR3nt: TGTGCCACCAGCAGCACCCAAGCTTCCGTGGACAGGGCGTACAATGAGCAGTTCTTC
CDR3aa: CATSSTQASVDRAYNEQFF

v_gene: TRBV2
d_gene: TRBD2
abundance: once
j_gene: TRBJ2-1
CDR3nt: TGTGCCAGCAGTGAATGGGCGGGGGGATACAATGAGCAGTTCTTC
CDR3aa: CASSEWAGGYNEQFF

v_gene: TRBV19
d_gene: .
abundance: .
j_gene: TRBJ1-2
CDR3nt: TGTGCCAGTAATGTCATAGGTCGGAGGCACTATGGCTACACCTTC
CDR3aa: CASNVIGRRHYGYTF

v_gene: TRBV27
d_gene: .
abundance: .
j_gene: TRBJ1-4
CDR3nt: TGTGCCAGCAGCCCGATCTATGTGACTGCAGGGGAAAAACTGTTTTTT
CDR3aa: CASSPIYVTAGEKLFF

v_gene: TRBV9
d_gene: TRBD2
abundance: .
j_gene: TRBJ2-3
CDR3nt: TGTGCCAGCAGCGTTAAAGCGGGGGGTACAGATACGCAGTATTTT
CDR3aa: CASSVKAGGTDTQYF

v_gene: TRBV30
d_gene: TRBD2
abundance: few
j_gene: TRBJ2-1
CDR3nt: TGTGCCTGGAGGGTGAAGCGGGGGGGTTTCGATGAGCAGTTCTTC
CDR3aa: CAWRVKRGGFDEQFF

v_gene: TRBV19
d_gene: .
abundance: .
j_gene: TRBJ1-1
CDR3nt: TGTGCCAGTAGTATTGCGCACAGGGCTAACACTGAAGCTTTCTTT
CDR3aa: CASSIAHRANTEAFF

v_gene: TRBV29-1
d_gene: .
abundance: .
j_gene: TRBJ1-1
CDR3nt: TGCAGCGTGGTTGGACTCTCAGGGGCCACTGAAGCTTTCTTT
CDR3aa: CSVVGLSGATEAFF

v_gene: TRBV5-1
d_gene: .
abundance: .
j_gene: TRBJ2-2
CDR3nt: TGCGCCAGCAGCTTTTTGACAGAAGGTTCCGGGGAGCTGTTTTTT
CDR3aa: CASSFLTEGSGELFF

v_gene: TRBV13
d_gene: .
abundance: .
j_gene: TRBJ2-7
CDR3nt: TGTGCCAGCAGCTTACGACAGAATAACTACGAGCAGTACTTC
CDR3aa: CASSLRQNNYEQYF